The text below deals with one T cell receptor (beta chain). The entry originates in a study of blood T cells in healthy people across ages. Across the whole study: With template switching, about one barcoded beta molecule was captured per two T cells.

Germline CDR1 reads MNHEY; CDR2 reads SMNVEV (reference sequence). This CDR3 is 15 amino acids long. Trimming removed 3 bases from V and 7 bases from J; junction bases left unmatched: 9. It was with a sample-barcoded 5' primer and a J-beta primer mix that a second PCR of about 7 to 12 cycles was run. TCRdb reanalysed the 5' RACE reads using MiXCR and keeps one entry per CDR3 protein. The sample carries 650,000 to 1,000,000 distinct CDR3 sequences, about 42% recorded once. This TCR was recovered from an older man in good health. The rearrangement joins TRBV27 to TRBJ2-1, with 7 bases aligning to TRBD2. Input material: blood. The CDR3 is CASSFWGLAENEQFF. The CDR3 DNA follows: TGTGCCAGCAGTTTTTGGGGTCTAGCGGAAAATGAGCAGTTCTTC.